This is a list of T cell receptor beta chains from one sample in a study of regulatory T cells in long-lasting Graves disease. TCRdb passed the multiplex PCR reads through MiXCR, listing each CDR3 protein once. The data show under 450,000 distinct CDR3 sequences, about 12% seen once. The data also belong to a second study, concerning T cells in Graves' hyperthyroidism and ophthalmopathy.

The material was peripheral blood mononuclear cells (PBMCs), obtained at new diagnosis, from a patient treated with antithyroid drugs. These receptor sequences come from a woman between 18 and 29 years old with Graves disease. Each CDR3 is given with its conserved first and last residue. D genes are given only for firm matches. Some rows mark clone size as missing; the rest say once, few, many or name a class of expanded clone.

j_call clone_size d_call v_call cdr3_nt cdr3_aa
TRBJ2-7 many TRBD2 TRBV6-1 TGTGCCAGCGGACTAGCGGGATCCTACGAGCAGTACTTC CASGLAGSYEQYF
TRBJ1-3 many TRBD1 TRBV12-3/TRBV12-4 TGTGCCAGCATACCGTTGACAGGGTTGGACACCATATATTTT CASIPLTGLDTIYF
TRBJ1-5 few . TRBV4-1 TGCGCCAGCAGCCAAGATATGGGGGGCAACCAGCCCCAGCATTTT CASSQDMGGNQPQHF
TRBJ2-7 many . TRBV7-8 TGTGCCAGCAGCTCCAGGGGCCGCGTCTACGAGCAGTACTTC CASSSRGRVYEQYF
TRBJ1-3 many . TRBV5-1 TGCGCCAGCAGCTTGGACGCAGGAGGTGGAAACACCATATATTTT CASSLDAGGGNTIYF
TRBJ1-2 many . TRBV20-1 TGCAGTGCCTGGATCAGGGGCGGTGGCTACACCTTC CSAWIRGGGYTF
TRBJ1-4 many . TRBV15 TGTGCCACCAGCAGAGTTGGGGGGACTGAAAAACTGTTTTTT CATSRVGGTEKLFF
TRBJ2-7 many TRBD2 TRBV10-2 TGCGCCAGCCTACTAGCGGGTGGCTACGAGCAGTACTTC CASLLAGGYEQYF
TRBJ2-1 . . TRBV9 TGTGCCAGCAGCGTATCGAGGGCTAGCTCCTACAATGAGCAGTTCTTC CASSVSRASSYNEQFF
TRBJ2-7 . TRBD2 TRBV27 TGTGCCAGCAGTTTAGCTAGCGGGCTGCTGGCCTACGAGCAGTACTTC CASSLASGLLAYEQYF
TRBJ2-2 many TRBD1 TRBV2 TGTGCCAGCAGTGCACGGACAGGGTTCAACACCGGGGAGCTGTTTTTT CASSARTGFNTGELFF
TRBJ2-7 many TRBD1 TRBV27 TGTGCCAGCAGTTTGACAGGGCCACCCTACGAGCAGTACTTC CASSLTGPPYEQYF
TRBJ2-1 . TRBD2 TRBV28 TGTGCCAGCAGAAAAGCGGGAGCGTTGGGCTTC CASRKAGALGF
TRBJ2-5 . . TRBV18 TGTGCCAGCTCACCACCGGACAGAAGCCTCCAAGAGACCCAGTACTTC CASSPPDRSLQETQYF
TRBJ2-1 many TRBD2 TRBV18 TGTGCCAGCTCACCAGGGGCGGGAGCTAGTGAGCAGTTCTTC CASSPGAGASEQFF
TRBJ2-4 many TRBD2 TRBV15 TGTGCCACCAGCAGAGATCTGACTAGCATAAACATTCAGTACTTC CATSRDLTSINIQYF
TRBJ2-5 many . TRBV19 TGTGCCAGTAGTATCCAGGGGTTCGAGACCCAGTACTTC CASSIQGFETQYF
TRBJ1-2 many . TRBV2 TGTGCCAGCAGTGAATCGCGGGGGTCCTCCTATGGCTACACCTTC CASSESRGSSYGYTF
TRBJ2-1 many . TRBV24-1 TGTGCCACCAGTGATTTAATCAATGAGCAGTTCTTC CATSDLINEQFF
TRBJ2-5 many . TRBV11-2 TGTGCCAGCAGTTTGGAGGGCACCCAAGAGACCCAGTACTTC CASSLEGTQETQYF
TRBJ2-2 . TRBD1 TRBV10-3 TGTGCCATCAGCGATCTAGCAGCGGAGAGGGGGCCGACCGGGGAGCTGTTTTTT CAISDLAAERGPTGELFF
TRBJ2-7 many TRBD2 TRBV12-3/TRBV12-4 TGTGCCAGCAGTCCAACTCAGCGGGAGTCCTCCTACGAGCAGTACTTC CASSPTQRESSYEQYF
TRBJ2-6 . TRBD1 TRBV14 TGTGCCAGCAGCCCACTCCCTCGGGACAGGGGCCCGGGCGGCTCTGGGGCCAACGTCCTGACTTTC CASSPLPRDRGPGGSGANVLTF
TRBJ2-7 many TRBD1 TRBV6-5 TGTGCCAGCAGTTTTCTCTCAGGGGGTGGCGAGCAGTACTTC CASSFLSGGGEQYF
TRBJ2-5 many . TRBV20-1 TGCAGTGCTAGAGGCGAAGAGACCCAGTACTTC CSARGEETQYF
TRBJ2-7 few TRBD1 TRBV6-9 TGTGCCAGCAGTTACTGGGTGGACAGGCTCTACGAACAGTACTTC CASSYWVDRLYEQYF
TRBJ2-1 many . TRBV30 TGTGCCTGGAGTGTCTACCAGGGGAATGAGCAGTTCTTC CAWSVYQGNEQFF
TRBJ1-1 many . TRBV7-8 TGTGCCAGCAGCCCAGTCAGGCAGAACACTGAAGCTTTCTTT CASSPVRQNTEAFF
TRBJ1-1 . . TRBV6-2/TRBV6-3 TGTGCCACCCCGACCCGGACGGCAAACACTGAAGCTTTCTTT CATPTRTANTEAFF
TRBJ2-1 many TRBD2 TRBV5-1 TGCGCCAGCAGCTTGGCCCCTCTCGGGACTAGCGGGGGAAAGGAGTTCTTC CASSLAPLGTSGGKEFF
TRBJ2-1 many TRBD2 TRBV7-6 TGTGCCAGCAGCATATTCGGGACTAGCGGATACAATGAGCAGTTCTTC CASSIFGTSGYNEQFF
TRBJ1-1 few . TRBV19 TGTGCCAGTATTAACGGTTTTGAAGCTTTCTTT CASINGFEAFF
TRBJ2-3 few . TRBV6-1 TGTGCCAGCAGTATCACAGGCACAGATACGCAGTATTTT CASSITGTDTQYF
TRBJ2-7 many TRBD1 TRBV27 TGTGCCAGCAGTTGGGGGACAGACGGTTACGAGCAGTACTTC CASSWGTDGYEQYF
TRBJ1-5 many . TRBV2 TGTGCCAGCAGTGAAGGGAAGAGTAGGCAGCCCCAGCATTTT CASSEGKSRQPQHF
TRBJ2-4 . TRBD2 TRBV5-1 TGCGCCAGCAGCTTCTTACCTGGACTAGCGGGGGGCCTACTAGCCAAAAACATTCAGTACTTC CASSFLPGLAGGLLAKNIQYF
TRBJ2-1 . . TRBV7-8 TGTGCCAGCAGCGTTAAGACTAGTTATGAGCAGTTCTTC CASSVKTSYEQFF
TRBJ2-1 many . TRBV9 TGTGCCAGCAGCGTAGAGGGGGGAGGCTACAATGAGCAGTTCTTC CASSVEGGGYNEQFF
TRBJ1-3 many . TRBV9 TGTGCCAGCAGCGTAGCGGCAGGGGATGGAAACACCATATATTTT CASSVAAGDGNTIYF
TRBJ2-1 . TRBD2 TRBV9 TGTGCCAGCAGCGTAGTTAGCGGGGCCACCTACAGTGAGCAGTTCTTC CASSVVSGATYSEQFF
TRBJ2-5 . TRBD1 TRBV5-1 TGCGCCAGCAGCTCGGGACAGCACCCTCGAGAGACCCAGTACTTC CASSSGQHPRETQYF
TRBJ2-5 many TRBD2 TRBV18 TGTGCCAGCTCATCAATCCCCCTAGCGGGAGGAGCCCAGTACTTC CASSSIPLAGGAQYF
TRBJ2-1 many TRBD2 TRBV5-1 TGCGCCAGCAGCTCGTCCGGGACTAGCGCGAAAGTGGAGCAGTTCTTC CASSSSGTSAKVEQFF